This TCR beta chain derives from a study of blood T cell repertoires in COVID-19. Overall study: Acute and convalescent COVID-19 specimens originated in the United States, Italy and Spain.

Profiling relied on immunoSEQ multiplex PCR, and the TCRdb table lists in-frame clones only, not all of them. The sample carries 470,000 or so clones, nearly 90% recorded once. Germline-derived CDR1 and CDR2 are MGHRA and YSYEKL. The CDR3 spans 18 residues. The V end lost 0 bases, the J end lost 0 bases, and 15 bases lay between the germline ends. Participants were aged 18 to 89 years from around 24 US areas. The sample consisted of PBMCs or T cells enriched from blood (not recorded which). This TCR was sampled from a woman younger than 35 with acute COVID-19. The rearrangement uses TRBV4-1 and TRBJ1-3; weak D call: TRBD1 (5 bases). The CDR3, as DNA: TGCGCCAGCAGCCAAGATCTAGGAGGGGCGTACTCTGGAAACACCATATATTTT. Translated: CASSQDLGGAYSGNTIYF.